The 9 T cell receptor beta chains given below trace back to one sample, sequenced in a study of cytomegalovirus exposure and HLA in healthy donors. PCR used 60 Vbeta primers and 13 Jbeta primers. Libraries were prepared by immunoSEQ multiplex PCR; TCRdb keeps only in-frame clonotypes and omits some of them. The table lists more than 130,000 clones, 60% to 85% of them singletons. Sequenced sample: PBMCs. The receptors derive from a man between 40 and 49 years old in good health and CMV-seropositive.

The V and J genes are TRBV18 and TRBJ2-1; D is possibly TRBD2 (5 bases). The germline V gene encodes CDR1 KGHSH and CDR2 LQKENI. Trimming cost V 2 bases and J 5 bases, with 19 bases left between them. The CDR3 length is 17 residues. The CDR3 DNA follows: TGTGCCAGCTCACCAAGTCCATCGGGATTTAGGGACAATGAGCAGTTCTTC. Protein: CASSPSPSGFRDNEQFF.

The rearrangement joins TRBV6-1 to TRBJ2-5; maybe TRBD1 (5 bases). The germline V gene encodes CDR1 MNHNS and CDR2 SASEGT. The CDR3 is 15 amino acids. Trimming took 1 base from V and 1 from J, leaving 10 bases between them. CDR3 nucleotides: TGTGCCAGCAGTGAAGGGGGCCCGGTCCAAGAGACCCAGTACTTC. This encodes CASSEGGPVQETQYF.

The CDR3 is CASSVGAGGADTQYF. The CDR3 coding sequence is TGTGCCAGCAGCGTAGGAGCGGGAGGGGCAGATACGCAGTATTTT. The rearrangement uses TRBV9 and TRBJ2-3; TRBD2 matches at 10 bases. This CDR3 region has 15 residues. Germline V lookup: CDR1 SGDLS, CDR2 YYNGEE. Germline trimming cut 0 bases from V and 4 bases from J; bases unmatched to any gene: 2.

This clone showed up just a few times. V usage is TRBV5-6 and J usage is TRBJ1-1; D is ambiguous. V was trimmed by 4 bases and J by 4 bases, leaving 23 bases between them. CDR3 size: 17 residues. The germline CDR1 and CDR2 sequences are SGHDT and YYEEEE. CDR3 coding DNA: TGTGCCAGCAGCCTAACCCGGACCGGGAGGGTCCGCACTGAAGCTTTCTTT. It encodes CASSLTRTGRVRTEAFF.

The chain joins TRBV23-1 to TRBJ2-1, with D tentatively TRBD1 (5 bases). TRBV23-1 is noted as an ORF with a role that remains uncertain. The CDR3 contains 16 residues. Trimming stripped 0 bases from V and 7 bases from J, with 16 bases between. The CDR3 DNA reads TGCGCCAGCAGTCAATCGTCGCGTCAGGGTGGGAATGAGCAGTTCTTC. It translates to CASSQSSRQGGNEQFF.

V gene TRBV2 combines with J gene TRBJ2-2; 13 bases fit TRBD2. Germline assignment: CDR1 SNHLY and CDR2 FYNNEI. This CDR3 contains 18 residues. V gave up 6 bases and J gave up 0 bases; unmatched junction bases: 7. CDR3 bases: TGTGCCAGCAGGAAATCCGGGACTAGCGGGGCGAACACCGGGGAGCTGTTTTTT. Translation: CASRKSGTSGANTGELFF.

The CDR3, as DNA: TGTGCCAGCAGTTACCGGTATGGCTATGGCTACACCTTC. This sequence encodes CASSYRYGYGYTF. V is TRBV27 and J is TRBJ1-2; D remains unclear. From germline, CDR1 is MNHEY and CDR2 SMNVEV (reference sequence). The germline V and J ends were trimmed by 4 bases and 4 bases, with 10 bases remaining between them. This CDR3 spans 13 amino acids.

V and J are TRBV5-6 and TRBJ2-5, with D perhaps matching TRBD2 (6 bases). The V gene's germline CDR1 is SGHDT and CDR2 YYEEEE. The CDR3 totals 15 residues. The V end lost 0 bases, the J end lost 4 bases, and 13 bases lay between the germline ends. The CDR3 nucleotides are TGTGCCAGCAGCTTGGAGGTCGGGGGTATAGAGACCCAGTACTTC. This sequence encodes CASSLEVGGIETQYF. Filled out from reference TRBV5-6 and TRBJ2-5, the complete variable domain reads DAGVTQSPTHLIKTRGQQVTLRCSPKSGHDTVSWYQQALGQGPQFIFQYYEEEERQRGNFPDRFSGHQFPNYSSELNVNALLLGDSALYLCASSLEVGGIETQYFGPGTRLLVL.

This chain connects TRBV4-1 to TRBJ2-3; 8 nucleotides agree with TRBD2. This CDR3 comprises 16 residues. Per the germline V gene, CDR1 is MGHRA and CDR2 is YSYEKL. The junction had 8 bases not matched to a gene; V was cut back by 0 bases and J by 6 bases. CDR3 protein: CASSQDFGGGRDTQYF. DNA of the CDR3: TGCGCCAGCAGCCAAGATTTCGGGGGGGGCAGGGATACGCAGTATTTT.